Listed below are T cell receptor beta chains from one sample, sequenced in a study of siplizumab effects on memory and regulatory T cells. Profiling relied on immunoSEQ multiplex PCR, and the TCRdb table lists in-frame clones only, not all of them. The sample has about 120,000 clones, around 94% seen once. The specimen was non-Treg CD4+ T cells sorted from blood. The receptors stem from a human donor in good health. Each CDR3 is given with its conserved first and last residue.

TRBV5-5	TRBJ2-5	CASSIGTSGRLSQETQYF
TRBV2	TRBJ2-2	CASNPGLARTGELFF
TRBV7-2	TRBJ2-6	CASSLVSVSGANVLTF
TRBV5-1	TRBJ2-5	CASSLGGLAGIQETQYF
TRBV11-3	TRBJ2-3	CASRLLRLDTQYF
TRBV6-5	TRBJ1-1	CASSYSVWNTEAFF
TRBV5-6	TRBJ1-2	CASSLAGGQLF
TRBV5-1	TRBJ2-7	CASSLARLRDQNEQYF
TRBV18	TRBJ2-3	CASSSRLSDTQYF
TRBV2	TRBJ1-2	CASSLDRGQGYTF
TRBV6-1	TRBJ1-1	CASRETGGRPSFF
TRBV21-1	TRBJ1-4	CASRGGTREEKLFF
TRBV6-5	TRBJ1-2	CASSYSNAGQNGYTF